This T cell receptor beta chain is from a study of T cells in Graves' hyperthyroidism and ophthalmopathy. This clonotype has a handful of counts. The source material, RNA transcripts, was used to amplify TCR beta CDR3 regions. The TCR CDR3 was amplified in a first-round RT-PCR using the HTBI primer set. TCRdb independently ran MiXCR on the multiplex PCR reads; one entry per CDR3 protein. The sample contains around 490,000 distinct CDR3 sequences, approximately 20% of which appear only once. The germline CDR1 and CDR2 sequences are DFQATT and SNEGSKA (reference sequence). The junction had 8 bases not matched to a gene; V was cut back by 5 bases and J by 0 bases. The CDR3 runs to 18 residues.

V and J are TRBV20-1 and TRBJ2-1; 15 nucleotides agree with TRBD2. The clonotype originates from a man aged 35 to 55 with Graves' ophthalmopathy. The sequencing sample was made of blood. The CDR3 nucleotides read TGCAGTGCTCCGTCCGGGACTAGCGGGGGGAGCTCCTACAATGAGCAGTTCTTC. Translated, it gives CSAPSGTSGGSSYNEQFF.